Detailed here is one T cell receptor (beta chain). Its specificity is unknown. Assay used: immunoSEQ multiplex PCR; TCRdb lists only in-frame clones, some missing. Of thousands of clones in the sample, roughly nine tenths were seen once. In germline, CDR1 is SGHRS, CDR2 YFSETQ. V lost 0 bases and J 2 bases, leaving 15 bases between the germline ends. The length of the CDR3 is 18 residues. The data were obtained in a study of T cell clonotyping in hematopoietic cell transplantation. The wider study: Recipient blood drawn about 28 days pretransplant and days 30, 100, 180 after.

Study findings and constraints: Recipient TCR diversity dropped after transplant; expanded clonotypes rose from day 30 to 180. Graft donor and pretransplant recipient Inverse Simpson Index values predicted broader posttransplant TCR diversity. CD4 and CD8 repertoire contributions could not be separated without sorting.

The receptor was derived from a male patient aged 60-70 years who had an allogeneic stem cell transplant from a related donor, so the T cells may come from the graft donor. Some clones in this sample may be carry-over from other donors' samples. This material consisted of peripheral blood mononuclear cells, taken at the time of graft-versus-host disease after allogeneic stem cell transplant. This chain uses TRBV5-1 with TRBJ2-6; tentative D call: TRBD2 (6 bases). CDR3 coding DNA: TGCGCCAGCAGCTTGGAGTGGAGGGAAATGACTGGGGCCAACGTCCTGACTTTC. This gives the protein CASSLEWREMTGANVLTF.